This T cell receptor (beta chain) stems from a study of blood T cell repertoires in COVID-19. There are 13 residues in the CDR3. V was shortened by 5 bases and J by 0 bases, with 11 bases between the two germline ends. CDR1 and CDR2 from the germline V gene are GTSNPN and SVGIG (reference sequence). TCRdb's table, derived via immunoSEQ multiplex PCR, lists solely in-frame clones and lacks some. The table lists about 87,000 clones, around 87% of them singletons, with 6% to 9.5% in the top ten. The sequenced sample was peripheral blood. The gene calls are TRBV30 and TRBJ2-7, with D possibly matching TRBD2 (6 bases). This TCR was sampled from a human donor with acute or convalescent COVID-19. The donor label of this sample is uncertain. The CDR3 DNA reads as TGTGCCTGGGGCCCCGGGGGCTCCTACGAGCAGTACTTC. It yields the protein CAWGPGGSYEQYF.